Listed below are T cell receptor beta chains from one sample, sequenced in a study of CD4+ T cells in melanoma. Sequencing used immunoSEQ multiplex PCR; TCRdb keeps in-frame clones, though not all of them. In the table there are some 110,000 clones, about 92% of which are singletons. Sequencing was done on a sample of peripheral blood. The receptors stem from a human donor with melanoma. Both conserved end residues are part of each CDR3. Each record gives: CDR3 length, J gene, V gene, D gene, clone size, CDR3 protein, CDR3 DNA. A D gene is named only where the DNA matches it firmly. Expanded clones get a size class; other rows say once, few or many, or leave the size out.

16,TRBJ2-3,TRBV28,TRBD1,-,CASSLEAGGLVDTQYF,TGTGCCAGCAGTCTGGAGGCAGGGGGCTTGGTGGATACGCAGTATTTT
15,TRBJ2-7,TRBV11-2,-,once,CASSFVAGISYEQYF,TGTGCCAGCAGCTTTGTCGCCGGGATCTCCTACGAGCAGTACTTC
14,TRBJ2-3,TRBV6-6,-,-,CASRKIGGTDTQYF,TGTGCCAGCAGAAAAATCGGGGGTACAGATACGCAGTATTTT
14,TRBJ1-1,TRBV27,-,-,CASSPIVGGREAFF,TGTGCCAGCAGTCCTATCGTTGGGGGCCGCGAAGCTTTCTTT
13,TRBJ2-1,TRBV19,-,once,CASSTLSYNEQFF,TGTGCCAGTAGTACCCTTTCCTACAACGAGCAGTTCTTC
14,TRBJ2-7,TRBV15,-,-,CATSIDRSSYEQYF,TGTGCCACCAGCATAGACAGGAGCTCCTACGAGCAGTACTTC
15,TRBJ2-5,TRBV5-4,TRBD1,-,CASSLATGWEETQYF,TGTGCCAGCAGCTTGGCGACAGGGTGGGAAGAGACCCAGTACTTC
14,TRBJ1-1,TRBV7-9,-,once,CASSLAGANTEAFF,TGTGCCAGCAGCTTAGCAGGAGCGAACACTGAAGCTTTCTTT
12,TRBJ2-1,TRBV6-4,TRBD1,-,CASIDRGNEQFF,TGTGCCAGCATCGACAGGGGTAATGAGCAGTTCTTC
14,TRBJ2-5,TRBV7-2,-,-,CASSLGWGMETQYF,TGTGCCAGCAGCTTAGGATGGGGGATGGAGACCCAGTACTTC
15,TRBJ1-5,TRBV7-7,TRBD1,once,CASSLERGLQIPQHF,TGTGCCAGCAGCTTGGAAAGGGGGCTGCAGATTCCCCAGCATTTT
13,TRBJ2-5,TRBV5-4,-,once,CASSLPRQETQYF,TGTGCCAGCAGCTTGCCCAGACAAGAGACCCAGTACTTC
14,TRBJ2-7,TRBV6-1,TRBD2,-,CASSEWASGVEQYF,TGTGCCAGCAGTGAGTGGGCTAGCGGGGTCGAGCAGTACTTC
16,TRBJ2-7,TRBV10-3,TRBD1,once,CAISERPQTGGNEQYF,TGTGCCATCAGTGAGCGACCGCAGACAGGGGGCAACGAGCAGTACTTC